This is a list of T cell receptor beta chains from one sample in a study of T cell responses to AZD1222 COVID-19 vaccine. Only in-frame clones appear in the TCRdb table, and some are missing; sequencing was by immunoSEQ multiplex PCR. Counted here are just under 85,000 clones, around 86% occurring once; the ten biggest clones make up 8.7%. The material sequenced was peripheral blood, taken on day 0 of AZD1222 vaccination. The receptors here all came from an adult in good health. Both conserved end residues are part of each CDR3. A D gene is named only where the DNA matches it firmly. Size is omitted from some rows. Given values are once, few, many or a class for expanded clones.

>TRBV6-5|TRBJ2-7|12|NA|NA
TGTGCCAGCGGTCGACTCCCCTACGAGCAGTACTTC
CASGRLPYEQYF
>TRBV10-2|TRBJ2-2|17|NA|TRBD2
TGCGCCAGCAGTGAGTCAAGCGGGGGGACTGGGCCCGGGGAGCTGTTTTTT
CASSESSGGTGPGELFF
>TRBV24-1|TRBJ2-2|14|few|NA
TGTGCCACCAGTGACCCTATACCGACCGGGGAGCTGTTTTTT
CATSDPIPTGELFF
>TRBV30|TRBJ2-3|14|NA|NA
TGTGCCTGGAGTGTCATGGGGGAAGGGGATACGCAGTATTTT
CAWSVMGEGDTQYF
>TRBV7-3|TRBJ2-3|16|NA|TRBD1
TGTGCCAGCAGCTTCTTTCCCGGGACAGACACAGATACGCAGTATTTT
CASSFFPGTDTDTQYF
>TRBV3-1/TRBV3-2|TRBJ2-3|13|NA|NA
TGTGCCAGCAGCCACTCCTCCACAGATACGCAGTATTTT
CASSHSSTDTQYF
>TRBV6-5|TRBJ1-2|16|NA|NA
TGTGCCAGCAGTTACTCCCCGGGCCGGCAGGGAGGTGGCTACACCTTC
CASSYSPGRQGGGYTF
>TRBV7-2|TRBJ1-5|13|few|NA
TGTGCCAGCAGCTTACAGGGGAATCAGCCCCAGCATTTT
CASSLQGNQPQHF
>TRBV5-1|TRBJ1-6|15|NA|NA
TGCGCCAGCAGCGACGGCCCGACCAACGGGTCACCCCTCCACTTT
CASSDGPTNGSPLHF
>TRBV30|TRBJ1-6|14|NA|NA
TGTGCCTGGAGTGTACCAGGGCTTAATTCACCCCTCCACTTT
CAWSVPGLNSPLHF
>TRBV6-5|TRBJ1-2|12|NA|NA
TGTGCCAGCAGGTCAGCTAACTATGGCTACACCTTC
CASRSANYGYTF
>TRBV20-1|TRBJ2-7|10|NA|NA
TGCAGTGCCGATCTGGTGGGGCAGTACTTC
CSADLVGQYF
>TRBV2|TRBJ2-1|15|NA|TRBD2
TGTGCCAGCAGGGGACTAGCGGGTTCAGGGAAGGGGCAGTTCTTC
CASRGLAGSGKGQFF
>TRBV6-5|TRBJ1-2|14|NA|NA
TGTGCCAGCAGTTTTAATACCCCTAACTATGGCTACACCTTC
CASSFNTPNYGYTF
>TRBV20-1|TRBJ2-4|11|NA|TRBD1
TGCAGTGCTAGCGCAGGGGACAGGGGGTACTTC
CSASAGDRGYF
>TRBV28|TRBJ2-7|12|NA|NA
TGTGCCAGCAGCGAAACGCGTCGGGAGCAGTACTTC
CASSETRREQYF
>TRBV5-4|TRBJ2-5|18|NA|TRBD2
TGTGCCAGCAGCTTAGGCCCAAGACTAGCGGGAGGCTGGGAGACCCAGTACTTC
CASSLGPRLAGGWETQYF
>TRBV25-1|TRBJ2-5|13|NA|NA
TGTGCCAGCATGGGACGGCTGACGGAGACCCAGTACTTC
CASMGRLTETQYF
>TRBV6-4|TRBJ1-5|13|NA|NA
TGTGCCAGCAGTCCGGACCGAGATCAGCCCCAGCATTTT
CASSPDRDQPQHF
>TRBV9|TRBJ2-3|13|NA|NA
TGTGCCAGCAGCGTAGCTACGATGGATACGCAGTATTTT
CASSVATMDTQYF
>TRBV5-5|TRBJ2-1|14|NA|NA
TGTGCCAGCAGCTCCTCCACTGCTTACAATGAGCAGTTCTTC
CASSSSTAYNEQFF
>TRBV6-6|TRBJ2-6|11|NA|NA
TGTGCGGGGTCTGGGGCCAACGTCCTGACTTTC
CAGSGANVLTF
>TRBV29-1|TRBJ1-3|13|few|TRBD1
TGCAGCGTAACAGGGGTTACTGGAAACACCATATATTTT
CSVTGVTGNTIYF
>TRBV19|TRBJ1-5|12|NA|NA
TGTGCCAGTAGTGGGCCCTCATGGGCCCAGCATTTT
CASSGPSWAQHF
>TRBV7-6|TRBJ1-1|16|few|NA
TGTGCCAGCAGCTTAGCCAGCCTGCGGGGGGACACTGAAGCTTTCTTT
CASSLASLRGDTEAFF
>TRBV3-1/TRBV3-2|TRBJ2-7|16|NA|NA
TGTGCCAGCAGCCAAGATACGGGGGCGAGCTCCTACGAGCAGTACTTC
CASSQDTGASSYEQYF
>TRBV4-3|TRBJ1-1|15|NA|NA
TGCGCCAGCAGCCAAGATCCCAGGGTAGGCACTGAAGCTTTCTTT
CASSQDPRVGTEAFF
>TRBV23-1|TRBJ1-2|17|NA|TRBD1
TGCGCCAGCAGTCCTCCCACAGGGGGCAATCCCCCCTATGGCTACACCTTC
CASSPPTGGNPPYGYTF
>TRBV19|TRBJ2-7|13|NA|NA
TGTGCCAGTAGTATAAGGCCGGAGGTCGAGCAGTACTTC
CASSIRPEVEQYF
>TRBV15|TRBJ2-1|18|NA|NA
TGTGCCACCAGCAGAGAACAGACAGGGCTAGCGAGAAGGGATGAGCAGTTCTTC
CATSREQTGLARRDEQFF
>TRBV28|TRBJ2-7|15|once|TRBD1
TGTGCCAGCAGCCCTCCTGGGACAGGGACCTACGAGCAGTACTTC
CASSPPGTGTYEQYF
>TRBV24-1|TRBJ1-2|18|NA|NA
TGTGCCACCAGTGAACGCAGTGGGACGGCGAACCTTAACTATGGCTACACCTTC
CATSERSGTANLNYGYTF
>TRBV6-2/TRBV6-3|TRBJ1-3|14|NA|NA
TGTGCCAGCAGCCCCCCACTCTTGGGAAACACCATATATTTT
CASSPPLLGNTIYF
>TRBV30|TRBJ1-2|10|once|NA
TGTGCCTGGAACAGCGGCGGCTACACCTTC
CAWNSGGYTF
>TRBV30|TRBJ2-1|14|few|NA
TGTGCCTGGAGTGTAGGAGGCCCACACAATGAGCAGTTCTTC
CAWSVGGPHNEQFF
>TRBV4-3|TRBJ2-1|15|NA|TRBD2
TGCGCCAGCAGCCAAGAGGGAGGGAACTACAATGAGCAGTTCTTC
CASSQEGGNYNEQFF
>TRBV7-6|TRBJ1-1|14|NA|NA
TGTGCCAGCAGCTTAGACCCGGGTGACACTGAAGCTTTCTTT
CASSLDPGDTEAFF
>TRBV28|TRBJ2-5|15|NA|TRBD2
TGTGCCAGCACGACTAGCGGGGCCCTATGGGAGACCCAGTACTTC
CASTTSGALWETQYF
>TRBV11-3|TRBJ2-7|13|NA|NA
TGTGCCAGCAGTCCAGGACAGTCCTACGAGCAGTACTTC
CASSPGQSYEQYF
>TRBV7-2|TRBJ1-2|16|NA|NA
TGTGCCAGCAGCCCCCGGCGGGGGCGAGCAAACTATGGCTACACCTTC
CASSPRRGRANYGYTF
>TRBV7-8|TRBJ2-1|14|NA|NA
TGTGCCAGCAGCCCACAGGGATCCTACAATGAGCAGTTCTTC
CASSPQGSYNEQFF
>TRBV4-3|TRBJ2-1|16|NA|TRBD2
TGCGCCAGCAGCCAAGCCCCTAGCGGGAAGGTCAATGAGCAGTTCTTC
CASSQAPSGKVNEQFF
>TRBV28|TRBJ2-7|15|NA|TRBD2
TGTGCCAGCAGTTTATCCAGCGGGAGTCCCTACGAGCAGTACTTC
CASSLSSGSPYEQYF
>TRBV19|TRBJ1-4|13|NA|NA
TGTGCCAGTAGCACTCGGGGTTATGAAAAACTGTTTTTT
CASSTRGYEKLFF
>TRBV6-6|TRBJ2-1|17|NA|NA
TGTGCCAGCAGTCCCACCGCCGCGGGACTCTCCTACAATGAGCAGTTCTTC
CASSPTAAGLSYNEQFF
>TRBV5-1|TRBJ2-5|15|NA|TRBD1
TGCGCCAGCAGCTTGGACGGCAGGGGGCTTGAGACCCAGTACTTC
CASSLDGRGLETQYF
>TRBV6-1|TRBJ2-7|14|NA|NA
TGTGCCAGCAGTGAACGAGTGGTCGGCTACGAGCAGTACTTC
CASSERVVGYEQYF
>TRBV5-4|TRBJ2-4|16|once|NA
TGTGCCAGCAGCCGTGGGGGTGCTGGGGCCAAAAACATTCAGTACTTC
CASSRGGAGAKNIQYF
>TRBV18|TRBJ1-2|15|NA|TRBD1
TGTGCCAGCTCACCCACCGGGACAGGGCCCTATGGCTACACCTTC
CASSPTGTGPYGYTF